This T cell receptor beta chain was obtained from a study of response to subunit inactivated influenza vaccine. The CDR3 extends over 14 amino acids. Trimming left V 1 base short and J 5 bases short, with 13 bases between. Germline CDR1 is SGHRS and CDR2 is YFSETQ. Study-wide results and limits: Only a handful of new T cells, the authors suggested, are recruited with each seasonal influenza vaccination.

TCRdb passed the RT-PCR reads through MiXCR, listing each CDR3 protein once. Of about 520,000 distinct CDR3 sequences in the sample, 25% were seen once. Turning to this clonotype: What it binds is not known.

The V gene is TRBV5-1, the J gene TRBJ2-7; D gene ambiguous. The sequence came from a man aged 50 to 59 who received an inactivated influenza vaccine. Sequenced here: CD4+ T cells sorted from PBMCs, sampled roughly 5 days after vaccination. CDR3: CASSLSPPPDEQYF. The CDR3 nucleotides are TGCGCCAGCAGCTTGAGTCCCCCGCCGGACGAGCAGTACTTC.